Shown below are 28 T cell receptor beta chains from a single sample sequenced in a study of blood T cell repertoires in COVID-19. TCRdb's table, derived via immunoSEQ multiplex PCR, lists solely in-frame clones and lacks some. Here the sample spans 200,000 to 250,000 clones, 88% being singletons. Source material: peripheral blood. These receptors all come from a woman aged 55-69 years with acute or convalescent COVID-19.

This chain connects TRBV6-1 to TRBJ1-4; D might be TRBD1 (6 bases). The V end was cut by 4 bases, the J end by 0 bases, with 12 bases between. Germline V gene data show CDR1 as MNHNS and CDR2 as SASEGT. The CDR3 length is 16 residues. The CDR3 bases are TGTGCCAGCAGTGGAGGACAGATAGCAACTAATGAAAAACTGTTTTTT. It translates to CASSGGQIATNEKLFF.

This clone was detected once. The chain combines TRBV30 with TRBJ1-5; 7 bases match TRBD1. The germline CDR1 and CDR2 sequences are GTSNPN and SVGIG (reference sequence). The V segment lost 3 bases and the J segment 5 bases; nucleotides outside the gene matches: 13. The CDR3 is 16 residues long. DNA for the CDR3: TGTGCCTGGAGCTTTAAGACCACAGGGGTCGATCAGCCCCAGCATTTT. It is translated as CAWSFKTTGVDQPQHF.

This clone was detected once. CDR3 sequence (DNA): TGCGCCAGTAACCCCGGACAGGTCTCCCCCTATGGCTACACCTTC. Translated: CASNPGQVSPYGYTF. The V and J genes are TRBV5-1 and TRBJ1-2, with 7 bases lining up with TRBD1. The germline gives CDR1 SGHRS, CDR2 YFSETQ. V shed 8 bases, J shed 4 bases, and the junction held 14 bases outside the gene matches. The CDR3 runs to 15 residues.

The chain recombines TRBV5-1 with TRBJ1-4; TRBD1 might be the D (5 bases). CDR1 SGHRS and CDR2 YFSETQ come from the germline V gene. V lost 5 bases to trimming and J lost 4 bases, with 15 bases between them. The CDR3 sequence is 15 residues long. The CDR3 is CASSHSGTNNEKLFF. Here the CDR3 DNA reads TGCGCCAGCAGTCACTCCGGGACTAATAATGAAAAACTGTTTTTT.

J is TRBJ1-2 and V is TRBV5-1; 8 positions agree with TRBD1. CDR1 and CDR2 (germline): SGHRS, YFSETQ. The J segment lost 4 bases and the V segment lost 2 bases, leaving 10 bases of the junction unmatched. The CDR3 totals 16 residues. In DNA form, the CDR3 reads TGCGCCAGCAGCTTTGGACAGGGAGGAGTGAGCTATGGCTACACCTTC. As protein: CASSFGQGGVSYGYTF.

The rearrangement links TRBV9 to TRBJ2-1, with TRBD2 matching 8 bases. The CDR3 has 16 amino acids. The trim removed 2 bases at V and 8 bases at J, leaving 12 bases unmatched. Germline assignment: CDR1 SGDLS and CDR2 YYNGEE. CDR3 coding DNA: TGTGCCAGCAGCGTCTCGGGAGGGGTATCGTGGGATGAGCAGTTCTTC. Translating it yields CASSVSGGVSWDEQFF.

The gene calls are TRBV30 and TRBJ2-7; TRBD1 might be the D (5 bases). V was clipped by 0 bases and J by 10 bases, with 10 bases between them. Per the germline V gene, CDR1 is GTSNPN and CDR2 is SVGIG (reference sequence). CDR3 size: 11 residues. The CDR3 is CAWSVGALQYF. CDR3 in DNA: TGTGCCTGGAGTGTAGGGGCGCTTCAGTACTTC.

This clone was observed a single time. This sequence joins TRBV5-1 and TRBJ2-1; 10 bases match TRBD1. This CDR3 has 17 residues. Germline CDR1 and CDR2: SGHRS and YFSETQ. V dropped 4 bases and J dropped 7; count of bases not matched to a gene: 14. The CDR3 region is CASSPRTGGWRSNEQFF. The CDR3 coding sequence is TGCGCCAGCAGCCCCCGGACAGGGGGATGGAGATCGAATGAGCAGTTCTTC.

V is TRBV4-1 and J is TRBJ1-5, with 7 bases matching TRBD1. Germline values: CDR1 MGHRA, CDR2 YSYEKL. The junction had 9 bases not matched to a gene; V was cut back by 0 bases and J by 1 base. The CDR3 extends over 18 amino acids. The CDR3 sequence: CASSQDRRQGMSNQPQHF. CDR3 nucleotides: TGCGCCAGCAGCCAAGATAGGCGACAGGGTATGAGCAATCAGCCCCAGCATTTT.

This sequence joins TRBV28 and TRBJ2-2; 9 nucleotides agree with TRBD2. Germline V gene sequence: CDR1 MDHEN, CDR2 SYDVKM. V shed 6 bases and J 4 bases; nucleotides not matched to a gene: 9. The CDR3 length is 16 residues. The DNA for the CDR3 is TGTGCCAGCAGCTACGGGACTAGCAGACGCACCGGGGAGCTGTTTTTT. Encoded protein: CASSYGTSRRTGELFF.

V usage is TRBV4-3 and J usage is TRBJ1-2; 10 positions agree with TRBD1. This CDR3 has 15 amino acids. V was clipped by 3 bases and J by 6 bases; unmatched bases: 7. Per germline, CDR1 LGHNA and CDR2 YSLEER. The CDR3: CASSHRDRGLNGYTF. In DNA, the CDR3 is TGCGCCAGCAGCCACCGGGACAGGGGTTTAAATGGCTACACCTTC.

The V call is TRBV13, the J call TRBJ1-3, with 8 bases matching TRBD1. Trimming took 5 bases from V and 3 from J; bases not matched to a gene: 6. This CDR3 has 15 amino acids. Germline CDR1 PRHDT, CDR2 FYEKMQ (reference sequence). The CDR3 region is CASSDDRGGGNTIYF. The CDR3 DNA follows: TGTGCCAGCAGCGACGACAGGGGAGGTGGAAACACCATATATTTT.

The chain recombines TRBV19 with TRBJ1-6; possible D gene TRBD1, 6 bases. V was trimmed by 4 bases and J by 3 bases, leaving 7 bases between them. Germline V gene sequence: CDR1 LNHDA, CDR2 SQIVND (reference sequence). The CDR3 extends over 14 amino acids. The CDR3 DNA follows: TGTGCCAGTAGTACGACAGGCTATAATTCACCCCTCCACTTT. This sequence encodes CASSTTGYNSPLHF.

The chain recombines TRBV6-5 with TRBJ1-6, with 10 nucleotides matching TRBD1. The ends lost 0 bases at V and 10 bases at J; junction bases unmatched: 3. The germline CDR1 and CDR2 sequences are MNHEY and SVGAGI. The CDR3 runs to 15 residues. The CDR3 reads CASSYSTGGGSPLHF. The CDR3 DNA is TGTGCCAGCAGTTACTCGACAGGGGGCGGGTCACCCCTCCACTTT.

The chain joins TRBV30 to TRBJ2-2; D is possibly TRBD1 (6 bases). This CDR3 contains 13 residues. Germline loops: CDR1 GTSNPN, CDR2 SVGIG (reference sequence). V lost 2 bases, J lost 8 bases, and 12 bases lay in between. CDR3 region: CAWSLTGLGELFF. Here the CDR3 DNA reads TGTGCCTGGAGTTTAACAGGGTTGGGGGAGCTGTTTTTT.

V and J are TRBV5-1 and TRBJ2-5, with TRBD1 matching over 7 bases. CDR1 SGHRS and CDR2 YFSETQ come from the germline V gene. Losses at the gene ends were 3 bases for V and 1 base for J; bases not matched to a gene: 9. The CDR3 has 16 residues. In DNA form, the CDR3 reads TGCGCCAGCAGCTGGGGGCCGAGACAGGGCCAAGAGACCCAGTACTTC. Translated, it gives CASSWGPRQGQETQYF.

J is TRBJ2-6 and V is TRBV27; perhaps TRBD1 as D (5 bases). Trimming took off 6 bases at V and 1 base at J, with 7 bases between the two ends. The CDR3 is 14 residues long. In germline, CDR1 is MNHEY, CDR2 SMNVEV (reference sequence). CDR3 nucleotide sequence: TGTGCCAGCAGACCAGGGTCTGGGGCCAACGTCCTGACTTTC. Its protein is CASRPGSGANVLTF.

V and J are TRBV27 and TRBJ1-5, with 9 bases fitting TRBD1. With V trimmed by 6 bases and J by 6 bases, 12 bases remained unmatched. The CDR3 sequence is 16 residues long. Looked up from germline, CDR1 is MNHEY and CDR2 is SMNVEV (reference sequence). CDR3 region: CASRVSWTGAIQPQHF. CDR3 nucleotide sequence: TGTGCCAGCAGGGTATCTTGGACAGGGGCTATTCAGCCCCAGCATTTT.

The rearrangement uses TRBV10-2 and TRBJ1-2, with 11 nucleotides matching TRBD1. CDR3 size: 15 residues. Germline V CDR1 and CDR2: WSHSY, SAAADI. J lost 8 bases, V lost 0 bases, and 5 bases had no gene match. The DNA of the CDR3 is TGCGCCAGCAGTGAGTCTTGGACAGGGGGCGACGGCTACACCTTC. It specifies CASSESWTGGDGYTF.

V usage is TRBV19 and J usage is TRBJ1-2, with no clear D. The ends were cut back, 6 bases at V and 8 bases at J, with 13 bases in the middle. The germline CDR1 and CDR2 sequences are LNHDA and SQIVND (reference sequence). This CDR3 comprises 12 residues. CDR3 sequence: CASSGDRWGYTF. CDR3 nucleotide sequence: TGTGCCAGTAGCGGGGATAGATGGGGCTACACCTTC. The full variable domain, completed using reference TRBV19 and TRBJ1-2, is DGGITQSPKYLFRKEGQNVTLSCEQNLNHDAMYWYRQDPGQGLRLIYYSQIVNDFQKGDIAEGYSVSREKKESFPLTVTSAQKNPTAFYLCASSGDRWGYTFGSGTRLTVV.

This clone was counted a single time. V gene TRBV19 combines with J gene TRBJ2-7, with 8 positions matching TRBD2. The CDR3 is made up of 15 amino acids. Germline CDR1 is LNHDA and CDR2 is SQIVND (reference sequence). DNA for the CDR3: TGTGCTACAAACTTTAAAGCCGGGACTAGGGGCGAGCAGTACTTC. Translating it yields CATNFKAGTRGEQYF.

V is TRBV6-1 and J is TRBJ2-5; D gene ambiguous. The germline V gene encodes CDR1 MNHNS and CDR2 SASEGT. V lost 0 bases and J 2 bases, leaving 13 bases between the germline ends. This CDR3 region has 16 residues. This CDR3 reads CASSEARGVRQETQYF. As DNA, the CDR3 is TGTGCCAGCAGTGAAGCGCGAGGAGTTCGGCAAGAGACCCAGTACTTC.

V and J are TRBV28 and TRBJ1-5; the match to TRBD1 covers 12 bases. The CDR3 extends over 17 amino acids. The J segment lost 6 bases and the V segment lost 5 bases, leaving 11 bases of the junction unmatched. Germline V gene lookup returns CDR1 MDHEN and CDR2 SYDVKM. CDR3 protein: CASSTGTGGKGRQPQHF. CDR3 bases: TGTGCCAGCAGTACCGGGACAGGGGGCAAAGGGCGTCAGCCCCAGCATTTT.

The chain couples TRBV27 to TRBJ2-5; TRBD1 is a possible D gene (5 bases). Trimming removed 0 bases at V and 5 bases at J, with 16 bases between. This CDR3 is 16 amino acids long. Germline V gene data show CDR1 as MNHEY and CDR2 as SMNVEV (reference sequence). DNA of the CDR3: TGTGCCAGCAGTTTATCACCCCGGGCAGGGTGGGAGACCCAGTACTTC. This encodes CASSLSPRAGWETQYF.

The sample holds one count of this clone. V usage is TRBV14 and J usage is TRBJ1-1; D may be TRBD1 (6 bases). Germline assignment: CDR1 SGHDN and CDR2 FVKESK. The CDR3 has 15 residues. Trimming took off 3 bases at V and 3 bases at J, with 14 bases between the two ends. The CDR3 region has the DNA TGTGCCAGCAGCCACATGAGGGGGGGGGACACTGAAGCTTTCTTT. It yields the protein CASSHMRGGDTEAFF.

The CDR3 DNA reads as TGTGCCACCAGCAATCTTGGTCCGGGGGAGCAGTACTTC. This gives the protein CATSNLGPGEQYF. V gene TRBV15 combines with J gene TRBJ2-7; tentative D call: TRBD2 (5 bases). The CDR3 spans 13 residues. Trimming took 4 bases from V and 7 from J, leaving 14 bases between them. The germline CDR1 and CDR2 sequences are LNHNV and YYDKDF (reference sequence).

This clone came up once. This chain uses TRBV5-6 with TRBJ2-3; TRBD1 matches at 7 bases. The V gene end was trimmed by 2 bases and the J gene end by 3 bases; junction bases not matched to a gene: 12. Germline loops: CDR1 SGHDT, CDR2 YYEEEE. The CDR3 loop spans 17 amino acids. The CDR3 loop reads CASSLGPPSRGTDTQYF. The DNA for the CDR3 is TGTGCCAGCAGCTTAGGGCCTCCGTCCAGGGGGACAGATACGCAGTATTTT. The full variable domain, completed using reference TRBV5-6 and TRBJ2-3, is DAGVTQSPTHLIKTRGQQVTLRCSPKSGHDTVSWYQQALGQGPQFIFQYYEEEERQRGNFPDRFSGHQFPNYSSELNVNALLLGDSALYLCASSLGPPSRGTDTQYFGPGTRLTVL.

The V gene is TRBV14, the J gene TRBJ2-1, with TRBD2 identical over 14 bases. V shed 0 bases and J 3 bases; nucleotides not matched to a gene: 10. Germline V lookup: CDR1 SGHDN, CDR2 FVKESK. The CDR3 consists of 20 residues. The CDR3 here is CASSQDPTSGGAFFYNEQFF. DNA for the CDR3: TGTGCCAGCAGCCAAGATCCGACTAGCGGGGGGGCTTTCTTCTACAATGAGCAGTTCTTC.